The entry that follows covers one T cell receptor beta chain sequence. The antigen remains unidentified. These data are taken from a study of siplizumab effects on memory and regulatory T cells. There are 20 residues in the CDR3. The germline V gene has CDR1 MGHRA and CDR2 YSYEKL. Trimming pared 0 bases from V and 0 bases from J, leaving 18 bases between. The study, taken as a whole, reports: Naive T cells looked more diverse than memory cells, and they looked like major contributors to the alloresponse.

Measured with immunoSEQ multiplex PCR; TCRdb has only the in-frame clones, and not every one. In the table there are approximately 60,000 clones, roughly 85% of which are singletons. The sample consisted of memory CD4+ T cells sorted from blood. This TCR was sampled from a human donor in good health. V and J are TRBV4-1 and TRBJ1-6; D unclear. CDR3 in DNA: TGCGCCAGCAGCCAAGATCTAATCGTCGCCCTCAGCTCCTATAATTCACCCCTCCACTTT. Translated: CASSQDLIVALSSYNSPLHF.